This T cell receptor (beta chain) was sequenced during a study of glioma-infiltrating T cells after dendritic cell vaccination. For the study at large: Patients had newly diagnosed or recurrent glioblastoma and received dendritic cell vaccines.

Produced via immunoSEQ multiplex PCR; TCRdb's table is partial and in-frame only. The data show about 64,000 clones, roughly 86% seen once. Time point given: after dendritic cell vaccination, including at tumor progression/relapse. The CDR3 totals 16 residues. Germline assignment: CDR1 LNHDA and CDR2 SQIVND (reference sequence). Trimming shortened V by 3 bases and J by 2 bases, and 17 bases separated the two germline ends. The V call is TRBV19, the J call TRBJ2-7, with a possible D match to TRBD2 (5 bases). The sequenced sample was blood, obtained after dendritic cell vaccination. The sequence came from a human donor with glioblastoma. This CDR3 reads CASSMVKLVSPYEQYF. CDR3 nucleotide sequence: TGTGCCAGTAGTATGGTTAAACTAGTATCTCCCTACGAGCAGTACTTC.